The 24 T cell receptor beta chains listed next were all sequenced from one sample in a study of regulatory T cells in long-lasting Graves disease. The time point is: newly diagnosed GD, antithyroid drugs for less than 3 months. PBMC RNA served as the TCR library source. Construction of the TCR beta libraries employed iRepertoire HTBI primers in conjunction with Arm-PCR of CDR3 regions. A single record per CDR3 protein comes from TCRdb applying MiXCR to the multiplex PCR reads. The sample has approximately 480,000 distinct CDR3 sequences, around 16% seen once. The data were also submitted as part of a second study, on T cells in Graves' hyperthyroidism and ophthalmopathy.

Sequencing was performed on peripheral blood mononuclear cells (PBMCs), taken at new diagnosis, from a patient treated with antithyroid drugs. The receptors were gathered from a man aged 40-49 years with Graves disease.

The V call is TRBV28, the J call TRBJ2-7; D gene uncertain. Germline-derived CDR1 and CDR2 are MDHEN and SYDVKM. The CDR3 runs 12 residues. V lost 6 bases and J lost 6, with 12 bases in between. The CDR3 reads CASRALALEQYF. CDR3 nucleotide sequence: TGTGCCAGCAGGGCCCTGGCCCTCGAGCAGTACTTC. The variable domain in full, with the rest retrieved from reference TRBV28 and TRBJ2-7, is DVKVTQSSRYLVKRTGEKVFLECVQDMDHENMFWYRQDPGLGLRLIYFSYDVKMKEKGDIPEGYSVSREKKERFSLILESASTNQTSMYLCASRALALEQYFGPGTRLTVT.

Comments on this clonotype: A much larger clone lies a single base off, so this may be a read error. The genes are TRBV7-9 and TRBJ1-2, with D uncertain. Trimming shortened V by 6 bases and J by 1 base, and 9 bases separated the two germline ends. The CDR3 length is 13 residues. Germline V gives CDR1 SEHNR, CDR2 FQNEAQ (reference sequence). The CDR3 region is CASRLPINYGYTF. CDR3 in DNA: TGTGCCAGCAGGCTCCCGATTAACTATGGCTACACCTTC. Based on the CDR3 plus reference TRBV7-9 and TRBJ1-2, the full variable domain is DTGVSQNPRHKITKRGQNVTFRCDPISEHNRLYWYRQTLGQGPEFLTYFQNEAQLEKSRLLSDRFSAERPKGSFSTLEIQRTEQGDSAMYLCASRLPINYGYTFGSGTRLTVV.

This clonotype was counted only a few times. J is TRBJ1-6 and V is TRBV28, with no clear D. Germline V CDR1 and CDR2: MDHEN, SYDVKM. The CDR3 loop spans 16 amino acids. V was shortened by 6 bases and J by 0 bases, with 12 bases between the two germline ends. The CDR3 loop reads CASSHRLLSYNSPLHF. In nucleotides, the CDR3 is TGTGCCAGCAGCCACCGGTTACTCTCCTATAATTCACCCCTCCACTTT.

The CDR3 region is CASSQDQEGSNEQFF. CDR3 DNA: TGCGCCAGCAGCCAAGATCAGGAGGGAAGCAATGAGCAGTTCTTC. The V call is TRBV4-1, the J call TRBJ2-1; D is perhaps TRBD2 (6 bases). Germline V CDR1 and CDR2: MGHRA, YSYEKL. The CDR3 extends over 15 amino acids. V was shortened by 0 bases and J by 6 bases, with 12 bases between the two germline ends.

There are many counts of this clonotype. The V gene is TRBV5-1, the J gene TRBJ2-1; TRBD2 aligns across 14 bases. The CDR3 is made up of 18 amino acids. V shed 4 bases, J shed 4 bases, and the junction held 10 bases outside the gene matches. In germline, CDR1 is SGHRS, CDR2 YFSETQ. Here the CDR3 DNA reads TGCGCCAGCAGCCAGGGACTAGCGGGAGCGATAGGGTACAATGAGCAGTTCTTC. Translating it yields CASSQGLAGAIGYNEQFF.

V is TRBV10-3 and J is TRBJ2-1; 14 bases agree with TRBD2. Germline CDR1 and CDR2: ENHRY and SYGVKD. The CDR3 loop spans 15 amino acids. Trimming took 6 bases from V and 8 from J; bases not matched to a gene: 6. This CDR3 is CAIRTTSGRVHEQFF. As DNA, the CDR3 is TGTGCCATCAGGACGACTAGCGGGAGGGTTCATGAGCAGTTCTTC.

This clonotype was detected many times. This sequence joins TRBV11-3 and TRBJ2-1, with 8 bases identical to TRBD2. The CDR3 covers 15 residues. V lost 0 bases and J lost 6; bases outside the gene matches: 4. CDR1 is SGHNT, CDR2 YENEEA, per germline. DNA of the CDR3: TGTGCCAGCAGCTTAGAGAGCGGGAGTGGCAATGAGCAGTTCTTC. The encoded protein is CASSLESGSGNEQFF.

This clonotype has a handful of counts. This rearrangement joins TRBV6-2 or TRBV6-3 to TRBJ1-1; D is unresolved. The CDR3 totals 16 residues. Germline V CDR1 and CDR2: MNHEY, SVGEGT. V dropped 0 bases and J dropped 6 bases, with 17 bases sitting between them. In DNA form, the CDR3 reads TGTGCCAGCAGTTACTCGGAAGGACTGGTGTACTCTGAAGCTTTCTTT. It encodes CASSYSEGLVYSEAFF.

This clonotype was counted at least ten times. The rearrangement uses TRBV28 and TRBJ2-5; TRBD1 matches at 11 bases. CDR1 is MDHEN, CDR2 SYDVKM, per germline. The CDR3 contains 16 residues. With V trimmed by 5 bases and J by 4 bases, 9 bases remained unmatched. The CDR3 loop is CASSTTGQGGRETQYF. The CDR3 nucleotides read TGTGCCAGCAGTACGACGGGACAGGGGGGGCGAGAGACCCAGTACTTC.

In this sample, this clonotype turned up a few times. V gene TRBV20-1 combines with J gene TRBJ1-6; a possible D gene is TRBD1 (6 bases). Trimming took 7 bases from V and 7 from J, leaving 11 bases between them. This CDR3 is built from 12 residues. Germline CDR1 DFQATT, CDR2 SNEGSKA (reference sequence). DNA of the CDR3: TGCAGTGTTACCAGGGGAAATTCACCCCTCCACTTT. Translating gives CSVTRGNSPLHF.

A few counts support this clonotype. This chain links TRBV19 with TRBJ2-2, with 9 positions matching TRBD1. The germline V gene has CDR1 LNHDA and CDR2 SQIVND (reference sequence). V dropped 6 bases and J dropped 5; count of bases not matched to a gene: 10. The CDR3 length is 16 residues. In nucleotides, the CDR3 is TGTGCCAGTAGGATGTCCGGGACAGGGAGGACCGGGGAGCTGTTTTTT. Its translation is CASRMSGTGRTGELFF.

In this sample, this clonotype turned up many times. V usage is TRBV5-1 and J usage is TRBJ2-3; 15 nucleotides match TRBD2. The CDR3 loop spans 19 amino acids. Germline V lookup: CDR1 SGHRS, CDR2 YFSETQ. Trimming removed 1 base from V and 2 bases from J; junction bases left unmatched: 8. Here the CDR3 reads CASSLWTSGRAADTDTQYF. Written as DNA, the CDR3 is TGCGCCAGCAGCTTGTGGACTAGCGGGAGGGCCGCAGACACAGATACGCAGTATTTT.

For this clonotype: This could be a read error, since a much larger clone is one nucleotide away. V usage is TRBV2 and J usage is TRBJ2-3, with a possible D match to TRBD1 (5 bases). The germline CDR1 and CDR2 sequences are SNHLY and FYNNEI. This CDR3 region has 15 residues. In DNA form, the CDR3 reads TGTGCCGGCAGCCAACTGGACAAGATATCAGATACGCAGTATTTT. It yields the protein CAGSQLDKISDTQYF.

This clonotype was counted ten times or more. This chain connects TRBV20-1 to TRBJ1-5, with 8 nucleotides matching TRBD1. This CDR3 region has 15 residues. Unmatched junction bases numbered 8, after V lost 3 bases and J lost 4 bases. Per the germline V gene, CDR1 is DFQATT and CDR2 is SNEGSKA (reference sequence). CDR3 nucleotides: TGCAGTGCTAGCCGACAGGGGATAGGGAATCAGCCCCAGCATTTT. This translates into CSASRQGIGNQPQHF.

This clonotype was recorded at least ten times. The rearrangement joins TRBV7-9 to TRBJ2-1; D perhaps matches TRBD2 (5 bases). Per the germline V gene, CDR1 is SEHNR and CDR2 is FQNEAQ (reference sequence). Trimming removed 5 bases at V and 0 bases at J, with 14 bases between. This CDR3 region has 16 residues. CDR3 sequence: CASSNRLGSSYNEQFF. The CDR3 nucleotides are TGTGCCAGCAGCAATAGATTAGGGAGCTCCTACAATGAGCAGTTCTTC.

This clonotype was seen only a few times. A junction boundary mismatches the germline segment, possibly from a read error. The chain employs TRBV12-3 or TRBV12-4 and TRBJ2-1, with TRBD2 matching over 12 bases. This CDR3 region has 14 residues. CDR3 protein: CASSLAGGSDEQFF. CDR3 in DNA: TGTGCCAGCAGTCTAGCGGGAGGGTCGGATGAGCAGTTCTTC.

Regarding this clonotype: It may be a read error: a sequence one base away is much more abundant. The CDR3 reads CAWSASAGNSPLHF. The CDR3 region has the DNA TGTGCCTGGAGCGCGTCAGCGGGGAATTCACCCCTCCACTTT. V gene TRBV30 combines with J gene TRBJ1-6; D gene ambiguous. CDR3 length: 14 amino acids. In germline, CDR1 is GTSNPN, CDR2 SVGIG (reference sequence). Trimming left V 3 bases short and J 7 bases short, with 13 bases between. The full variable domain, with the rest looked up from reference TRBV30 and TRBJ1-6, is SQTIHQWPATLVQPVGSPLSLECTVEGTSNPNLYWYRQAAGRGLQLLFYSVGIGQISSEVPQNLSASRPQDRQFILSSKKLLLSDSGFYLCAWSASAGNSPLHFGNGTRLTVT.

The CDR3 bases are TGTGCCAGTAGGAGGGAGGGCCAGGTTGAGCAGTTCTTC. Protein product: CASRREGQVEQFF. The chain carries TRBV19 and TRBJ2-1; TRBD2 matches at 7 bases. The trim removed 6 bases at V and 9 bases at J, leaving 8 bases unmatched. This CDR3 region has 13 residues. Germline CDR1 is LNHDA and CDR2 is SQIVND (reference sequence).

Ten or more counts support this clonotype. The chain joins TRBV7-3 to TRBJ2-1; weak D call: TRBD2 (7 bases). Germline loops: CDR1 SGHTA, CDR2 FQGTGA. Trimming removed 0 bases at V and 10 bases at J, with 19 bases between. The CDR3 spans 16 residues. CDR3 region: CASSLTGVRGPAEQFF. As DNA, the CDR3 is TGTGCCAGCAGCTTAACTGGTGTGCGGGGGCCCGCGGAGCAGTTCTTC. Based on the CDR3 plus reference TRBV7-3 and TRBJ2-1, the full variable domain is GAGVSQTPSNKVTEKGKYVELRCDPISGHTALYWYRQSLGQGPEFLIYFQGTGAADDSGLPNDRFFAVRPEGSVSTLKIQRTERGDSAVYLCASSLTGVRGPAEQFFGPGTRLTVL.

This clonotype showed up just a few times. The chain carries TRBV6-1 and TRBJ1-6; a weak D match, TRBD1 (5 bases). Germline V gives CDR1 MNHNS, CDR2 SASEGT. V was clipped by 8 bases and J by 10 bases, with 12 bases between them. This CDR3 is built from 12 residues. The CDR3 coding sequence is TGTGCCAGCGGCCAGGGATCCTCACCCCTCCACTTT. Translation gives CASGQGSSPLHF.

This clonotype came up once. The CDR3 spells CASAWTRDLFF. In DNA form, the CDR3 reads TGTGCCAGCGCCTGGACTAGGGACCTGTTCTTC. The rearrangement links TRBV7-9 to TRBJ2-1; the match to TRBD2 covers 7 bases. The germline gives CDR1 SEHNR, CDR2 FQNEAQ (reference sequence). This CDR3 is built from 11 residues. V was clipped by 8 bases and J by 15 bases; unmatched bases: 10.

This clonotype appeared many times. The chain joins TRBV15 to TRBJ2-7; 9 bases align to TRBD1. The V gene's germline CDR1 is LNHNV and CDR2 YYDKDF (reference sequence). The CDR3 has 15 residues. The V gene end was trimmed by 0 bases and the J gene end by 4 bases; junction bases not matched to a gene: 4. The DNA of the CDR3 is TGTGCCACCAGCAGAGAGGGACAGGGAAGATACGAGCAGTACTTC. Translation: CATSREGQGRYEQYF.

There are a few counts of this clonotype. The V gene is TRBV24-1, the J gene TRBJ2-1, with TRBD2 identical over 14 bases. Germline V lookup: CDR1 KGHDR, CDR2 SFDVKD. V lost 10 bases to trimming and J lost 10 bases; unmatched junction nucleotides: 8. The CDR3 length is 14 residues. CDR3 residues: CATGTSGGPGEQFF. The CDR3 nucleotides are TGTGCCACAGGGACTAGCGGGGGCCCTGGGGAGCAGTTCTTC.

With respect to this clonotype: A much larger clone lies one base from this, so it may be a read error. The chain carries TRBV7-2 and TRBJ2-3; TRBD1 agrees at 8 bases. CDR1 SGHTA and CDR2 FQGNSA come from the germline V gene. The CDR3 is 15 residues long. DNA for the CDR3: TGTGCCAGCAGCCGGGACAGGCGTAGCACAGATACGCAGTGTTTT. It encodes CASSRDRRSTDTQCF.